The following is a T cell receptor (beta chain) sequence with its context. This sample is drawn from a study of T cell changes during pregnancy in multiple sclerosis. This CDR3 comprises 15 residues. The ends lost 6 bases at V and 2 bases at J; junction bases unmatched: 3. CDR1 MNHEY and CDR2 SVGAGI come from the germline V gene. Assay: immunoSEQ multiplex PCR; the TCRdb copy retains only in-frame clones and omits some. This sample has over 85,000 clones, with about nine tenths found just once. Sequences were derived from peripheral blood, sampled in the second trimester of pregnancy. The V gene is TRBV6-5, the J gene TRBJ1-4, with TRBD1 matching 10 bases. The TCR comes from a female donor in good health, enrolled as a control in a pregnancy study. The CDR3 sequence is CASRTTGGTNEKLFF. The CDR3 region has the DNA TGTGCCAGCAGGACGACAGGGGGCACTAATGAAAAACTGTTTTTT.